One sample yielded the 4 T cell receptor beta chains listed below, sequenced in a study of blood T cell repertoires in COVID-19. Profiling relied on immunoSEQ multiplex PCR, and the TCRdb table lists in-frame clones only, not all of them. The sample has 110,000 to 150,000 clones, 88% seen once. The sequenced sample consisted of peripheral blood. These receptors all stem from a woman between 50 and 59 years old with acute or convalescent COVID-19.

This clone turned up a few times. The chain carries TRBV6-1 and TRBJ1-1; D is perhaps TRBD1 (5 bases). The V gene lost 2 bases and the J gene lost 4 bases, with 8 bases spanning the gap. Per germline, CDR1 MNHNS and CDR2 SASEGT. This CDR3 is 13 amino acids long. The CDR3 DNA reads as TGTGCCAGCAGTGAACTGGGGGGCACTGAAGCTTTCTTT. It codes for CASSELGGTEAFF.

The chain couples TRBV3-1 (or the pseudogene TRBV3-2) to TRBJ2-1; 12 bases map to TRBD2. With V trimmed by 1 base and J by 6 bases, 13 bases remained unmatched. Germline CDR1 LGHDT, CDR2 YNNKEL (reference sequence). This CDR3 region has 19 residues. The CDR3 loop is CASSQVGLAGPRPANEQFF. The DNA of the CDR3 is TGTGCCAGCAGCCAAGTAGGACTAGCGGGACCCCGACCAGCCAATGAGCAGTTCTTC.

This chain links TRBV3-1 (or the pseudogene TRBV3-2) with TRBJ1-1; a possible D gene is TRBD1 (6 bases). V gave up 1 base and J gave up 5 bases, with 14 bases separating them. This CDR3 has 15 residues. The germline CDR1 and CDR2 sequences are LGHDT and YNNKEL (reference sequence). CDR3 in amino acids: CASSQGGGVWTEAFF. The CDR3 DNA sequence: TGTGCCAGCAGCCAAGGAGGGGGGGTGTGGACTGAAGCTTTCTTT.

The chain carries TRBV27 and TRBJ1-5; D not certain. The V end lost 4 bases, the J end lost 4 bases, and 8 bases lay between the germline ends. The germline V gene has CDR1 MNHEY and CDR2 SMNVEV (reference sequence). The CDR3 covers 13 residues. CDR3 sequence: CASSYRGNQPQHF. The CDR3 region has the DNA TGTGCCAGCAGTTATCGCGGAAATCAGCCCCAGCATTTT.